This T cell receptor (beta chain) is from a study of blood T cell repertoires in COVID-19. In the study's own analysis: It was from reference gene primer amplification that nucleated cell counts were estimated. Clones were read by immunoSEQ multiplex PCR, and TCRdb kept only the in-frame ones, dropping some. Clone size and the V and J calls come from that table; the DNA yielded D and trimming. Here the sample spans hundreds of thousands of clones, nearly 90% being singletons. The CDR3 contains 13 residues. The ends were cut back, 3 bases at V and 0 bases at J, with 5 bases in the middle. Germline CDR1 and CDR2: MRHNA and SNTAGT.

The clonotype comes from a man between 18 and 29 years old with COVID-19, enrolled during active disease. The chain employs TRBV6-4 and TRBJ1-2; D might be TRBD1 (5 bases). Sample: peripheral blood. DNA of the CDR3: TGTGCCAGCAGTGAGGGGCCTAACTATGGCTACACCTTC. It translates to CASSEGPNYGYTF.